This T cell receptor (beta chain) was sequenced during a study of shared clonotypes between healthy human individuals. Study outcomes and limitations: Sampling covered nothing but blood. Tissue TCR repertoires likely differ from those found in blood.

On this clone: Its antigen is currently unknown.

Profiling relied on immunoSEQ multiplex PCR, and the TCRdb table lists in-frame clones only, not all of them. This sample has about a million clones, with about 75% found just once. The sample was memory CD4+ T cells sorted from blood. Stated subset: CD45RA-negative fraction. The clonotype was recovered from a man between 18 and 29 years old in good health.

The chain's CDR3 is CATRRDRGNSYEQYF. As DNA, the CDR3 is TGTGCCACCCGGAGGGACAGAGGAAACTCCTACGAGCAGTACTTC. V gene TRBV15 combines with J gene TRBJ2-5; D might be TRBD1 (7 bases). The assigned J gene may be wrong: the sequence end matches TRBJ2-7 better. CDR3 size: 15 residues. Germline CDR1 LNHNV, CDR2 YYDKDF (reference sequence).